This T cell receptor (beta chain) is drawn from a study of CXCR3-negative and CXCR3-positive naive CD8 T cells. UMI-labeled 5' RACE yielded the TRB cDNA libraries. After re-calling the 5' RACE reads, TCRdb lists one entry per CDR3 protein, DNA absent. Here the sample table reports 43,000 or so distinct CDR3 sequences. The CD45RO-CCR7+CD27+CD95- phenotype denoted naive CD8+ T cells. The TCR sequence derives from a human donor in good health. Some clones in this sample may be carry-over from other donors' samples. The sequencing input was naive CXCR3- CD8+ T cells from blood. Regarding subset: CD45RO-CCR7+CD27+CD95- naive CD8+ T cells lacking CXCR3 (TNR3-).

The CDR3: CASSVAAVAYEQYF. The V gene is TRBV9, the J gene TRBJ2-7. This CDR3 is built from 14 residues. The V gene's germline CDR1 is SGDLS and CDR2 YYNGEE.